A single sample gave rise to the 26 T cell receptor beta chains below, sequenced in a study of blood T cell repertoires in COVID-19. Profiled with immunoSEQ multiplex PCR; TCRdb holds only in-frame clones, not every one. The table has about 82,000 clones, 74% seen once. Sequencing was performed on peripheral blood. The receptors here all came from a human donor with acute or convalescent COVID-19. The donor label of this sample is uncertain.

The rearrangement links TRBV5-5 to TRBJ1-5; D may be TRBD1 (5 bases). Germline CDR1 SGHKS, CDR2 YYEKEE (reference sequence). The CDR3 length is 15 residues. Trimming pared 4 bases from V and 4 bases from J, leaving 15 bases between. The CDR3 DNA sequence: TGTGCCAGCAGCCCGCAATTCCAGGGAAATCAGCCCCAGCATTTT. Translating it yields CASSPQFQGNQPQHF.

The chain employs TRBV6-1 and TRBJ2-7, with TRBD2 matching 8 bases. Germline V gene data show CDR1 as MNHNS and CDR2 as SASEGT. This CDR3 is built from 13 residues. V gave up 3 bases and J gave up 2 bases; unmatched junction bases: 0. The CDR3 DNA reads TGTGCCAGCAGTGAGGGACTAGCCTACGAGCAGTACTTC. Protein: CASSEGLAYEQYF.

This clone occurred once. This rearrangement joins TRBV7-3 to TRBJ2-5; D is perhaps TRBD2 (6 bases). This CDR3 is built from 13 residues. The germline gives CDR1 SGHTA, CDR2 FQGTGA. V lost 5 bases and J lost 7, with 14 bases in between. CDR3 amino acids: CASSILKEGTQYF. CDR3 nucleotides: TGTGCCAGCAGCATCCTCAAGGAGGGGACCCAGTACTTC.

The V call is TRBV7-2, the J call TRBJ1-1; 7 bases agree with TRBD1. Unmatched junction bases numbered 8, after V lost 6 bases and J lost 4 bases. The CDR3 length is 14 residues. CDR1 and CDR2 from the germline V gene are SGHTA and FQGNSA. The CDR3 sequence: CASRLDRASTEAFF. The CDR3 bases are TGTGCCAGCAGACTCGACAGGGCCTCCACTGAAGCTTTCTTT.

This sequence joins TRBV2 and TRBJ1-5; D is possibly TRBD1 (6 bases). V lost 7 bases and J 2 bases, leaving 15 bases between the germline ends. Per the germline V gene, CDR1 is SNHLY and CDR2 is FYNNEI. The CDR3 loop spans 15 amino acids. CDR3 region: CASKAGGLGNQPQHF. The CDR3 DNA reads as TGTGCCAGCAAGGCGGGGGGCCTCGGCAATCAGCCCCAGCATTTT. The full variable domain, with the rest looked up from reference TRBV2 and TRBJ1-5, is EPEVTQTPSHQVTQMGQEVILRCVPISNHLYFYWYRQILGQKVEFLVSFYNNEISEKSEIFDDQFSVERPDGSNFTLKIRSTKLEDSAMYFCASKAGGLGNQPQHFGDGTRLSIL.

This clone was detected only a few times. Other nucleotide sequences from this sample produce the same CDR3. CDR3 DNA sequence: TGTGCCAGCAGTCTAGACGGGAATGAAAAACTGTTTTTT. This sequence encodes CASSLDGNEKLFF. V is TRBV7-9 and J is TRBJ1-4; no definite D call. Looked up from germline, CDR1 is SEHNR and CDR2 is FQNEAQ (reference sequence). The CDR3 sequence is 13 residues long. V lost 6 bases and J 5 bases, leaving 10 bases between the germline ends.

DNA of the CDR3: TGCAGTGCTAGAGATTCCCTCGAGCAGTACTTC. Translated, it gives CSARDSLEQYF. The chain couples TRBV20-1 to TRBJ2-7, with D unclear. The ends were cut back, 0 bases at V and 6 bases at J, with 6 bases in the middle. The germline gives CDR1 DFQATT, CDR2 SNEGSKA (reference sequence). The CDR3 length is 11 residues.

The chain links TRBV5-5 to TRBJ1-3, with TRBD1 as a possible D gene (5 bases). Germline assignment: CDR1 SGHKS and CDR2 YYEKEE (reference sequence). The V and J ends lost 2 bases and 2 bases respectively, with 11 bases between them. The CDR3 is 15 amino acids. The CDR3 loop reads CASSFEGATGNTIYF. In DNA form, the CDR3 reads TGTGCCAGCAGCTTTGAAGGGGCCACTGGAAACACCATATATTTT.

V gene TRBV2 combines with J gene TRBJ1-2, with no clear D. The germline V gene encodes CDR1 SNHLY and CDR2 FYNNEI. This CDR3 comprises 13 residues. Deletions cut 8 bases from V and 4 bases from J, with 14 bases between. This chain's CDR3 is CASLAGGLYGYTF. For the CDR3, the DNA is TGTGCCAGCCTGGCTGGCGGTCTCTATGGCTACACCTTC.

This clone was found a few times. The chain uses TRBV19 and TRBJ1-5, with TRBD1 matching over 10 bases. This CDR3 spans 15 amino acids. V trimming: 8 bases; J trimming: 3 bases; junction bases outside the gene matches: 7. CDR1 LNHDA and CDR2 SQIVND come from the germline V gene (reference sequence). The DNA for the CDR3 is TGTGCCAGTTCGGGACAGGGGTTAACCAATCAGCCCCAGCATTTT. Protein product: CASSGQGLTNQPQHF.

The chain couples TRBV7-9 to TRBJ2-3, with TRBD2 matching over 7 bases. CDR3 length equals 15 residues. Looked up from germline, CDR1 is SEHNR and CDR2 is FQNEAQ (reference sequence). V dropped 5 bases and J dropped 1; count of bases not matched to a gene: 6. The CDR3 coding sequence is TGTGCCAGCAGCCCTGCGGGAGCCCGCACAGATACGCAGTATTTT. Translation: CASSPAGARTDTQYF.

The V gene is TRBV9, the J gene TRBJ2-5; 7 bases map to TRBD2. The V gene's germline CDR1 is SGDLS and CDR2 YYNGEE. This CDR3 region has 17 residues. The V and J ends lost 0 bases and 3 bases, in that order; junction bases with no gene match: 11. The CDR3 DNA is TGTGCCAGCAGCGTAGGCCCGGGAGGACTAGGCAAAGAGACCCAGTACTTC. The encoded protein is CASSVGPGGLGKETQYF.

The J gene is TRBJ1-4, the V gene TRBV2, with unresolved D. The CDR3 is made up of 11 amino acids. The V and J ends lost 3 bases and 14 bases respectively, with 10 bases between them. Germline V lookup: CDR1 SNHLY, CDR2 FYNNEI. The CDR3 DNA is TGTGCCAGCAGTGATGGCCCGTGGCTGTTTTTT. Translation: CASSDGPWLFF.

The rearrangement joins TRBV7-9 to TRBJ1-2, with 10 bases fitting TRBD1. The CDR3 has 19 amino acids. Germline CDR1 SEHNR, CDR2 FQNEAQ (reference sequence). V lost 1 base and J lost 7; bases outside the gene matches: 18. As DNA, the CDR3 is TGTGCCAGCAGCTTAGGGGCGTTCCGGGACAGGGGTGTCGTCGGTGGCTACACCTTC. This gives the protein CASSLGAFRDRGVVGGYTF.

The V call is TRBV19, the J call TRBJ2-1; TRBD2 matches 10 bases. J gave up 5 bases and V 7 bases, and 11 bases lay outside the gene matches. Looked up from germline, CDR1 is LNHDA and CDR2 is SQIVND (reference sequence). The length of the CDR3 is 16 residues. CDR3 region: CASNTRAGGRNNEQFF. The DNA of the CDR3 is TGTGCCAGTAACACAAGAGCGGGAGGGCGCAACAATGAGCAGTTCTTC.

In DNA, the CDR3 is TGTGCCAGCAGCTTAGCCCGACAGGAGCCCTACGAGCAGTACGTC. Protein sequence: CASSLARQEPYEQYV. The V gene is TRBV7-6, the J gene TRBJ2-7, with D possibly matching TRBD1 (6 bases). V was trimmed by 0 bases and J by 2 bases, leaving 11 bases between them. Germline V gene data show CDR1 as SGHVS and CDR2 as FNYEAQ. CDR3 length: 15 residues.

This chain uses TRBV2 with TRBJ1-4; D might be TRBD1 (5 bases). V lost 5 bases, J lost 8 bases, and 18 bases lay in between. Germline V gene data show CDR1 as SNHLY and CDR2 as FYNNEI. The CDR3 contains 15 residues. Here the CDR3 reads CASSWRLQGGEKLFF. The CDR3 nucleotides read TGTGCCAGCAGTTGGCGCCTTCAGGGAGGGGAAAAACTGTTTTTT.

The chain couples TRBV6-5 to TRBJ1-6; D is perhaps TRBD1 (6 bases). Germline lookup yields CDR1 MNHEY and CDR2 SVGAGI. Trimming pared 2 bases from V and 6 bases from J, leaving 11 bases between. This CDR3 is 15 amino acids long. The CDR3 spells CASSYGQTVNSPLHF. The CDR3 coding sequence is TGTGCCAGCAGTTACGGACAGACAGTTAATTCACCCCTCCACTTT.

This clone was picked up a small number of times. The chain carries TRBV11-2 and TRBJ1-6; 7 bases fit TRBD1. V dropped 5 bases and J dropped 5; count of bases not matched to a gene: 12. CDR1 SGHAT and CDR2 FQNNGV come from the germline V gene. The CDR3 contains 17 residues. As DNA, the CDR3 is TGTGCCAGCAGCCTCGGGACAGCCGTCCACAATAATTCACCCCTCCACTTT. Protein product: CASSLGTAVHNNSPLHF.

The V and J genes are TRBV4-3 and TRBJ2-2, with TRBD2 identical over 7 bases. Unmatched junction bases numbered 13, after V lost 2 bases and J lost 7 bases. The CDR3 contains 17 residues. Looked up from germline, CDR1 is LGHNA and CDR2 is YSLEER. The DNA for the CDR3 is TGCGCCAGCAGCCAATGGGGGAGGGGCGCGGGTGTCGGGGAGCTGTTTTTT. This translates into CASSQWGRGAGVGELFF.

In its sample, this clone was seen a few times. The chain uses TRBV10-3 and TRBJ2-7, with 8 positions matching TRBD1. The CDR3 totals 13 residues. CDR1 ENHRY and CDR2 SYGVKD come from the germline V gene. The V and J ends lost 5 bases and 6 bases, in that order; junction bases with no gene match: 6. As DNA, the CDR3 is TGTGCCATCAGTCAAACAGGGGGAGGCGAGCAGTACGTC. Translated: CAISQTGGGEQYV.

This CDR3 reads CASSYWDRGQETQYF. The CDR3 nucleotides read TGTGCCAGCAGTTACTGGGACAGGGGTCAAGAGACCCAGTACTTC. The chain uses TRBV6-2 or TRBV6-3 and TRBJ2-5; 10 bases line up with TRBD1. CDR3 length: 15 residues. J was trimmed by 2 bases and V by 1 base; bases with no gene match: 1. Germline V gene data show CDR1 as MNHEY and CDR2 as SVGEGT.

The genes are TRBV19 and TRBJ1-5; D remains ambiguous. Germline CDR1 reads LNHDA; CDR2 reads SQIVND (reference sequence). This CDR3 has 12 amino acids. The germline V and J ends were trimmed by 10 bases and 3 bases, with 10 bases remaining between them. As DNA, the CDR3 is TGTGCCACTTCGCAGTCCAATCAGCCCCAGCATTTT. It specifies CATSQSNQPQHF.

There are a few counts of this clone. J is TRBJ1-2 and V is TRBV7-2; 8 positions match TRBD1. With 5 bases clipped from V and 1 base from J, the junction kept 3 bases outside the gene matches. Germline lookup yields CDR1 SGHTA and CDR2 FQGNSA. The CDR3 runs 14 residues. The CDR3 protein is CASSIGQGNYGYTF. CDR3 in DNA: TGTGCCAGCAGCATCGGACAGGGTAACTATGGCTACACCTTC.

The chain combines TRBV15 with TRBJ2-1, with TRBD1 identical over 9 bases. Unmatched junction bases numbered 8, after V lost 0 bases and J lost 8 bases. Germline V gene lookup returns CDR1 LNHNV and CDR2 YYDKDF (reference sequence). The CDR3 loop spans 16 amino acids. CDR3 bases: TGTGCCACCAGCAGAGATATCGCGGACAGGGGCGATGAGCAGTTCTTC. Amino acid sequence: CATSRDIADRGDEQFF.

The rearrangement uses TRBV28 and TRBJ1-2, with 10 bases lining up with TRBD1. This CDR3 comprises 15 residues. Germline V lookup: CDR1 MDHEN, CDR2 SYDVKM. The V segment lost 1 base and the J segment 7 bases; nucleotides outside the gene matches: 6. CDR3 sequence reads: CASSLLTGGAGGYTF. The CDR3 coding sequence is TGTGCCAGCAGTTTATTGACAGGGGGCGCGGGTGGCTACACCTTC.